This T cell receptor (beta chain) was found in a study of T cell responses to AZD1222 COVID-19 vaccine. Findings and limits, study-wide: White British ancestry dominated among donors, who included more females, and clonal diversity was possibly underestimated.

Generated by immunoSEQ multiplex PCR, the TCRdb table keeps only in-frame clones and is missing some. The sample includes around 76,000 clones, approximately 84% of them seen just once. The CDR3 is 12 residues long. Germline values: CDR1 SGHVS, CDR2 FQNEAQ. On this clone: Its specificity is unknown. A junction end diverges from the germline sequence, so it may reflect a read error.

Sequences were derived from peripheral blood, sampled on day 0 of AZD1222 vaccination. This sequence joins TRBV7-8 and TRBJ2-2, with D maybe TRBD2 (5 bases). The TCR comes from an adult in good health. The CDR3 nucleotides read TGTGCCAGCAGCTTAGGAGTGAGGGATCTGTTTTTT. It yields the protein CASSLGVRDLFF.